These 8 T cell receptor beta chains originate from one sample sequenced in a study of OX40 agonist ivuxolimab in advanced cancers. Profiling relied on immunoSEQ multiplex PCR, and the TCRdb table lists in-frame clones only, not all of them. Among about 12,000 clones listed, about 81% were seen once. This sample comprised CD4+ or CD8+ T cells sorted from blood, obtained in a trial of the OX40 agonist ivuxolimab. The receptors were gathered from an adult with an advanced solid tumor such as melanoma, head and neck, liver or kidney cancer.

J is TRBJ1-1 and V is TRBV19; possibly TRBD1 for D (5 bases). Trimming took off 4 bases at V and 8 bases at J, with 11 bases between the two ends. The CDR3 is made up of 12 amino acids. The germline CDR1 and CDR2 sequences are LNHDA and SQIVND (reference sequence). The CDR3 protein is CASSTQGPEAFF. The DNA for the CDR3 is TGTGCCAGTAGTACCCAGGGCCCCGAAGCTTTCTTT.

This rearrangement joins TRBV7-8 to TRBJ2-7, with D uncertain. This CDR3 comprises 12 residues. The V gene lost 3 bases and the J gene lost 3 bases, with 6 bases spanning the gap. CDR1 is SGHVS and CDR2 is FQNEAQ in the germline V gene. For the CDR3, the DNA is TGTGCCAGCAGCTTGGTTGGCTACGAGCAGTACTTC. It yields the protein CASSLVGYEQYF.

The rearrangement joins TRBV28 to TRBJ2-7; D uncertain. This CDR3 has 11 residues. V was trimmed by 6 bases and J by 4 bases, leaving 7 bases between them. In germline, CDR1 is MDHEN, CDR2 SYDVKM. For the CDR3, the DNA is TGTGCCAGCAGGGCGCGATACGAGCAGTACTTC. Translating gives CASRARYEQYF.

Of note for this clone: The germline gene is not matched at one end of the junction; a read error may be the cause. The rearrangement links TRBV7-9 to TRBJ2-7; the D gene is possibly TRBD1 (6 bases). This CDR3 spans 15 amino acids. The germline CDR1 and CDR2 sequences are SEHNR and FQNEAQ (reference sequence). The CDR3 is CASSQQATGSYEQYF. As DNA, the CDR3 is TGCGCCAGCAGCCAACAAGCGACAGGATCCTACGAGCAGTACTTC.

The chain's CDR3 is CASSPGGNEKLFF. The CDR3 DNA is TGTGCCAGCAGCCCCGGAGGGAATGAAAAACTGTTTTTT. The rearrangement links TRBV9 to TRBJ1-4; D not certain. The CDR3 has 13 residues. CDR1 and CDR2 (germline): SGDLS, YYNGEE. V was trimmed by 4 bases and J by 5 bases, leaving 9 bases between them.

Points on this clone: One end of the junction varies from germline; a read error may be responsible. The genes are TRBV7-7 and TRBJ2-7; tentatively, D is TRBD2 (6 bases). The CDR3 totals 13 residues. Germline CDR1 and CDR2: SSHAT and FNYEAQ (reference sequence). The CDR3 sequence: CASSLVAGSEQYF. CDR3 nucleotide sequence: TGTGCTAGCAGCTTAGTCGCGGGGAGCGAGCAGTACTTC.

V usage is TRBV13 and J usage is TRBJ2-5, with 7 bases lining up with TRBD1. The V gene's germline CDR1 is PRHDT and CDR2 FYEKMQ (reference sequence). The trim removed 5 bases at V and 5 bases at J, leaving 11 bases unmatched. This CDR3 has 15 residues. The CDR3 here is CASSGPGQMFETQYF. The DNA for the CDR3 is TGTGCCAGCAGCGGCCCGGGACAGATGTTTGAGACCCAGTACTTC. Full variable domain (missing parts from reference TRBV13 and TRBJ2-5): AAGVIQSPRHLIKEKRETATLKCYPIPRHDTVYWYQQGPGQDPQFLISFYEKMQSDKGSIPDRFSAQQFSDYHSELNMSSLELGDSALYFCASSGPGQMFETQYFGPGTRLLVL.

The chain carries TRBV6-1 and TRBJ2-7; D gene unclear. CDR1 and CDR2 from the germline V gene are MNHNS and SASEGT. This CDR3 is 12 amino acids long. With 0 bases removed from V and 5 bases from J, the gap between germline ends came to 5 bases. The CDR3 sequence: CASSEAADEQYF. CDR3 bases: TGTGCCAGCAGTGAAGCGGCAGACGAGCAGTACTTC.